This TCR beta chain was profiled in a study of cytomegalovirus exposure and HLA in healthy donors. In the PCR, 60 Vbeta and 13 Jbeta primers were used. Assay: immunoSEQ multiplex PCR; the TCRdb copy retains only in-frame clones and omits some. Its listing shows 45,000 to 65,000 clones. J lost 3 bases, V lost 4 bases, and 7 bases had no gene match. CDR3 length: 15 amino acids. The germline CDR1 and CDR2 sequences are SGHRS and YFSETQ. The sequencing input was PBMCs. The chain joins TRBV5-1 to TRBJ2-7, with TRBD1 matching 10 bases. The sequence derives from a man younger than 30 in good health and CMV-seropositive. CDR3 in DNA: TGCGCCAGCAGCAATTGGGGGACAGGGGTCTACGAGCAGTACTTC. The encoded protein is CASSNWGTGVYEQYF.